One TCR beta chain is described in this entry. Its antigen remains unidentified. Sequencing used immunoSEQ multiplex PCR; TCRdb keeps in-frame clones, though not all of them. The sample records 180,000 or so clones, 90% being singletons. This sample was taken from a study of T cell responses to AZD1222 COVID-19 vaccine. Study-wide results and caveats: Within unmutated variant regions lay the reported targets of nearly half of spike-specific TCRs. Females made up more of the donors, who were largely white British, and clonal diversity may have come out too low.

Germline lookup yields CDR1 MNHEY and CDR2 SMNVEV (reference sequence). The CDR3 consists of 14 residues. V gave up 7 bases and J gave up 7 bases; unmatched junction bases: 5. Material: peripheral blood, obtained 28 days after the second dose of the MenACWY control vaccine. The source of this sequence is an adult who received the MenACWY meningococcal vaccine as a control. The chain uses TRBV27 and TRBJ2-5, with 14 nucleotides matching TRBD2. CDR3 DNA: TGTGCCAGCACTGGGACTAGCGGGAGCGGGACCCAGTACTTC. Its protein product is CASTGTSGSGTQYF.